This paragraph covers one T cell receptor beta chain sequence. The antigen is not known. This specimen belongs to a study of PD-1 blockade in classical Hodgkin lymphoma. Findings and limits, study-wide: As was reported, newly diagnosed patients showed lower baseline TCR diversity than healthy donors did.

TCRdb's copy holds only in-frame clones and misses some; the assay was immunoSEQ multiplex PCR. The data hold 20,000 to 25,000 clones, with roughly 94% observed a single time. Specified time point: newly diagnosed, previously untreated cHL patient sample. This CDR3 contains 15 residues. Trimming removed 6 bases at V and 0 bases at J, with 12 bases between. Germline V gives CDR1 SGHRS, CDR2 YFSETQ. The clonotype was recovered from a human donor with classical Hodgkin lymphoma. Sequencing used peripheral blood mononuclear cells (PBMCs). The V gene is TRBV5-1, the J gene TRBJ2-2; D remains ambiguous. The CDR3 region has the DNA TGCGCCAGCAACCTCTTTAACGCGAACACCGGGGAGCTGTTTTTT. Protein: CASNLFNANTGELFF.